This is a list of T cell receptor beta chains from one sample in a study of blood T cell repertoires in COVID-19. The method was immunoSEQ multiplex PCR; TCRdb's version includes in-frame clones alone and lacks a portion of them. The sample lists a few hundred thousand clones; roughly 80% were seen once. Source material: peripheral blood. The receptors stem from a woman aged 80 or over with acute or convalescent COVID-19. The CDR3 runs from the conserved cysteine through the conserved F or W. The D gene is left open where the match is weak. The listing skips clone size in some rows; elsewhere it reads once, few, many or a size class.

TRBJ1-1	TRBV27	.	.	CASTAGFGGAFF	TGTGCCAGCACCGCAGGGTTTGGGGGGGCTTTCTTT
TRBJ1-5	TRBV5-1	.	.	CASSSSPGSSQPQHF	TGCGCCAGCAGCTCCTCCCCAGGGTCATCCCAGCCCCAGCATTTT
TRBJ2-7	TRBV9	few	TRBD1	CASSIPGQVYEQYF	TGTGCCAGCAGCATACCGGGACAGGTCTACGAGCAGTACTTC
TRBJ2-3	TRBV10-3	many	TRBD2	CAIRGASGTVTDTQYF	TGTGCCATCAGGGGAGCTAGCGGAACTGTCACAGATACGCAGTATTTT
TRBJ1-1	TRBV20-1	.	.	CSAISQYQAFF	TGCAGTGCTATTTCGCAGTACCAAGCTTTCTTT
TRBJ2-3	TRBV6-2/TRBV6-3	.	.	CASSYSRLAADTQYF	TGTGCCAGCAGTTACTCGAGGCTAGCTGCGGATACGCAGTATTTT
TRBJ1-2	TRBV15	.	.	CATSRDLTGTYGYTF	TGTGCCACCAGCAGAGATCTTACAGGGACCTATGGCTACACCTTC
TRBJ2-3	TRBV5-3	.	TRBD2	CARSLASGADVTQYF	TGTGCCAGAAGCTTGGCCAGCGGGGCCGATGTTACGCAGTATTTT
TRBJ1-1	TRBV12-3/TRBV12-4	.	.	CASNSQGNTEAFF	TGTGCCAGCAATAGTCAGGGGAACACTGAAGCTTTCTTT
TRBJ2-3	TRBV11-2	.	TRBD2	CASTQGVSGSPGTDTQYF	TGTGCCAGCACCCAGGGGGTTAGCGGGAGCCCCGGCACAGATACGCAGTATTTT
TRBJ2-3	TRBV2	.	.	CASSDGVSSTDTQYF	TGTGCCAGCAGTGACGGAGTCTCTAGCACAGATACGCAGTATTTT
TRBJ2-3	TRBV19	.	TRBD1	CASRNRGEEDTQYF	TGTGCCAGTAGGAACAGGGGGGAAGAAGATACGCAGTATTTT
TRBJ1-4	TRBV5-1	.	.	CASSLAVGGDEGKLFF	TGCGCCAGCAGCTTGGCCGTCGGAGGGGACGAGGGAAAACTGTTTTTT
TRBJ1-1	TRBV7-2	few	.	CASSGLRATEAFF	TGTGCCAGTTCGGGTCTGAGGGCCACTGAAGCTTTCTTT
TRBJ1-1	TRBV4-3	.	TRBD1	CASSQDRQGAAFF	TGCGCCAGCAGCCAAGATAGGCAGGGGGCAGCTTTCTTT
TRBJ2-5	TRBV6-1	.	TRBD1	CASSLSRTGQETQYF	TGTGCCAGCAGCCTATCGCGGACAGGGCAAGAGACCCAGTACTTC